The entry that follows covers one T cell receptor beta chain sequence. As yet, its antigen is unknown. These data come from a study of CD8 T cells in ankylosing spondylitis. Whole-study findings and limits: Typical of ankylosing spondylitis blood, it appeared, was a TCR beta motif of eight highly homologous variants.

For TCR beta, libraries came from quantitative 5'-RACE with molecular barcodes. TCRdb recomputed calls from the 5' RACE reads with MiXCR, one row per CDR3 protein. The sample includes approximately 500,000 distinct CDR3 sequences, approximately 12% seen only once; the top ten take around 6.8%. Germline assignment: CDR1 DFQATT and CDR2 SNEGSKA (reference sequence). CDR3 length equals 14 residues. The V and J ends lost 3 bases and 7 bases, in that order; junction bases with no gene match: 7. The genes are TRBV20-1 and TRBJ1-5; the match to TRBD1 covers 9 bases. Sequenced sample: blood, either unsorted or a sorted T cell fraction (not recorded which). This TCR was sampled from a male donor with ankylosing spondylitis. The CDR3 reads CSASWDRVDQPQHF. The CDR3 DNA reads TGCAGTGCTAGCTGGGACAGGGTTGACCAGCCCCAGCATTTT.